The 31 T cell receptor beta chains below come from one sample, sequenced in a study of siplizumab effects on memory and regulatory T cells. Measured with immunoSEQ multiplex PCR; TCRdb has only the in-frame clones, and not every one. The sample carries over 85,000 clones, roughly 89% recorded once. Sequenced material: CD4+ T cells sorted from blood. The receptors stem from a human donor in good health.

This chain connects TRBV11-3 to TRBJ2-1; tentatively, D is TRBD2 (5 bases). V lost 5 bases to trimming and J lost 2 bases, with 13 bases between them. This CDR3 is built from 15 residues. Germline V lookup: CDR1 SGHNT, CDR2 YENEEA. CDR3 amino acids: CASSGLGEAYNEQFF. CDR3 coding DNA: TGTGCCAGCAGCGGACTCGGGGAAGCCTACAATGAGCAGTTCTTC.

The CDR3 nucleotides are TGTGCCAGCAGCCCGAGACTTAGCGGAGGCTCCTACGAGCAGTACTTC. As protein: CASSPRLSGGSYEQYF. The rearrangement uses TRBV7-9 and TRBJ2-7, with D perhaps matching TRBD2 (6 bases). Trimming took off 5 bases at V and 0 bases at J, with 17 bases between the two ends. The CDR3 extends over 16 amino acids. Germline V gene sequence: CDR1 SEHNR, CDR2 FQNEAQ (reference sequence).

The chain combines TRBV10-3 with TRBJ2-5; the D gene is possibly TRBD1 (6 bases). There are 13 residues in the CDR3. V lost 6 bases to trimming and J lost 4 bases, with 12 bases between them. CDR1 is ENHRY, CDR2 SYGVKD, per germline. This CDR3 is CAISLQGTETQYF. The DNA for the CDR3 is TGTGCCATCAGCCTACAGGGAACAGAGACCCAGTACTTC.

J is TRBJ2-7 and V is TRBV5-6, with 7 positions matching TRBD1. The junction had 4 bases not matched to a gene; V was cut back by 4 bases and J by 0 bases. CDR1 SGHDT and CDR2 YYEEEE come from the germline V gene. This CDR3 is built from 14 residues. The CDR3, as DNA: TGTGCCAGCAGCAAGACAGGGAACTCCTACGAGCAGTACTTC. As protein: CASSKTGNSYEQYF.

This clone occurred a few times. The genes are TRBV28 and TRBJ2-7; 14 positions match TRBD2. V lost 5 bases, J lost 4 bases, and 13 bases stayed unmatched. In germline, CDR1 is MDHEN, CDR2 SYDVKM. The CDR3 has 18 residues. CDR3 coding DNA: TGTGCCAGCAGTGAGAGAGGACTAGCGGGGGGCCGAATGTACGAGCAGTACTTC. Amino acids: CASSERGLAGGRMYEQYF.

CDR3 nucleotide sequence: TGTGCCAGCAGCTTAGATGGGGGACAGCCCCAGCATTTT. Translating it yields CASSLDGGQPQHF. This rearrangement joins TRBV7-6 to TRBJ1-5; the D gene is possibly TRBD1 (5 bases). The CDR3 is 13 amino acids. Germline lookup yields CDR1 SGHVS and CDR2 FNYEAQ. Between the trimmed V and J ends, which lost 1 base and 7 bases, there was a span of 8 bases.

CDR3 in amino acids: CAISSKGADEQFF. In nucleotides, the CDR3 is TGTGCCATCAGTAGTAAGGGGGCGGATGAGCAGTTCTTC. The rearrangement joins TRBV10-3 to TRBJ2-1, with TRBD1 identical over 7 bases. Unmatched junction bases numbered 6, after V lost 5 bases and J lost 8 bases. Germline loops: CDR1 ENHRY, CDR2 SYGVKD. There are 13 residues in the CDR3.

The gene calls are TRBV5-1 and TRBJ2-1, with 9 positions matching TRBD1. CDR1 and CDR2 from the germline V gene are SGHRS and YFSETQ. The CDR3 loop spans 16 amino acids. The J segment lost 0 bases and the V segment lost 0 bases, leaving 1 base of the junction unmatched. The CDR3 region is CASSLEGQGSYNEQFF. CDR3 DNA: TGCGCCAGCAGCTTGGAGGGACAGGGCTCCTACAATGAGCAGTTCTTC.

V gene TRBV11-3 combines with J gene TRBJ2-3, with 8 nucleotides matching TRBD2. After removal of 0 bases from V and 1 base from J, the junction contained 3 bases not matched to a gene. Germline CDR1 reads SGHNT; CDR2 reads YENEEA. The CDR3 sequence is 16 residues long. CDR3 sequence (DNA): TGTGCCAGCAGCTTAGAGGCAGCGGGAGGCACAGATACGCAGTATTTT. Translated: CASSLEAAGGTDTQYF.

The chain joins TRBV10-2 to TRBJ1-2; maybe TRBD1 (5 bases). CDR3 length: 12 residues. The V gene's germline CDR1 is WSHSY and CDR2 SAAADI. Trimming stripped 7 bases from V and 3 bases from J, with 9 bases between. This CDR3 reads CASIRDDYGYTF. CDR3 DNA sequence: TGCGCCAGCATCCGGGACGACTATGGCTACACCTTC.

In DNA form, the CDR3 reads TGTGCCAGCAGCTCAGGGTTTAATGAAAAACTGTTTTTT. This codes for CASSSGFNEKLFF. The gene calls are TRBV27 and TRBJ1-4; tentative D call: TRBD1 (5 bases). The CDR3 loop spans 13 amino acids. CDR1 and CDR2 (germline): MNHEY, SMNVEV (reference sequence). Trimming left V 6 bases short and J 4 bases short, with 9 bases between.

The V and J genes are TRBV2 and TRBJ1-1, with a possible D match to TRBD1 (5 bases). Germline V gene sequence: CDR1 SNHLY, CDR2 FYNNEI. CDR3 length: 15 residues. V was pared by 0 bases and J by 6 bases, with 14 bases between. Written as DNA, the CDR3 is TGTGCCAGCAGTGAAGCGGACATCCTCCCACCTGAAGCTTTCTTT. Protein product: CASSEADILPPEAFF.

J is TRBJ1-6 and V is TRBV21-1. TRBV21-1 is a documented pseudogene. This CDR3 is built from 16 residues. The CDR3 DNA is TGTGCCAGCAGCAAACGAGCCCGACGGGTTAATTCACCCCTCCACTTT. Translation gives CASSKRARRVNSPLHF.

About this clone itself: The sample holds other DNA sequences that translate to the same CDR3. The chain employs TRBV5-1 and TRBJ1-1; D remains unclear. The CDR3 contains 14 residues. Between the trimmed V and J ends, which lost 0 bases and 0 bases, there was a span of 6 bases. Germline CDR1 and CDR2: SGHRS and YFSETQ. The chain's CDR3 is CASSLEAVNTEAFF. The CDR3 coding sequence is TGCGCCAGCAGCTTGGAGGCGGTGAACACTGAAGCTTTCTTT.

The rearrangement links TRBV18 to TRBJ2-7, with D perhaps TRBD1 (5 bases). V lost 3 bases to trimming and J lost 1 base, with 10 bases between them. Germline CDR1 is KGHSH and CDR2 is LQKENI. CDR3 length: 14 amino acids. CDR3: CASSPVQDSYEQYF. DNA for the CDR3: TGTGCCAGCTCACCGGTACAGGATTCCTACGAGCAGTACTTC.

The rearrangement joins TRBV5-1 to TRBJ1-1; TRBD1 agrees at 10 bases. The trim removed 3 bases at V and 1 base at J, leaving 6 bases unmatched. CDR1 SGHRS and CDR2 YFSETQ come from the germline V gene. The CDR3 totals 16 residues. The CDR3 is CASSWGDRGRNTEAFF. The DNA for the CDR3 is TGCGCCAGCAGCTGGGGGGACAGGGGCAGGAACACTGAAGCTTTCTTT.

V usage is TRBV5-1 and J usage is TRBJ2-5; no reliable D call. The CDR3 spans 14 residues. The V and J ends lost 0 bases and 5 bases respectively, with 11 bases between them. CDR1 SGHRS and CDR2 YFSETQ come from the germline V gene. The CDR3 DNA sequence: TGCGCCAGCAGCTTGGGGGGTTATTCGGAGACCCAGTACTTC. It yields the protein CASSLGGYSETQYF.

The chain has TRBV19 and TRBJ1-1; TRBD1 is a possible D gene (6 bases). CDR1 is LNHDA, CDR2 SQIVND, per germline (reference sequence). Trimming stripped 3 bases from V and 3 bases from J, with 14 bases between. This CDR3 comprises 15 residues. CDR3 sequence: CASSMFVTGDTEAFF. CDR3 in DNA: TGTGCCAGTAGTATGTTTGTGACAGGTGACACTGAAGCTTTCTTT.

V is TRBV4-1 and J is TRBJ2-1; 14 bases match TRBD2. There are 16 residues in the CDR3. V shed 8 bases, J shed 3 bases, and the junction held 6 bases outside the gene matches. Germline-derived CDR1 and CDR2 are MGHRA and YSYEKL. The CDR3 coding sequence is TGCGCCAGCGCGGGACTAGCGGGAGTCGTCTACAATGAGCAGTTCTTC. Its translation is CASAGLAGVVYNEQFF.

The chain joins TRBV10-3 to TRBJ2-7; possible D gene TRBD2, 5 bases. Germline V gene sequence: CDR1 ENHRY, CDR2 SYGVKD. Trimming shortened V by 9 bases and J by 5 bases, and 20 bases separated the two germline ends. The CDR3 is 14 residues long. The CDR3 here is CAITMDGPGNEQYF. The CDR3 DNA sequence: TGTGCCATTACCATGGACGGCCCGGGGAACGAGCAGTACTTC.

The chain links TRBV18 to TRBJ2-5; 10 bases map to TRBD1. V was clipped by 3 bases and J by 0 bases; unmatched bases: 1. Germline CDR1 and CDR2: KGHSH and LQKENI. CDR3 length: 15 residues. The CDR3 loop reads CASSPGQGNQETQYF. CDR3 DNA sequence: TGTGCCAGCTCACCGGGACAGGGGAACCAAGAGACCCAGTACTTC.

The chain employs TRBV29-1 and TRBJ1-1; 7 positions agree with TRBD1. The CDR3 contains 13 residues. With 5 bases clipped from V and 1 base from J, the junction kept 4 bases outside the gene matches. CDR1 is SQVTM, CDR2 ANQGSEA, per germline. CDR3 DNA: TGCAGCGTTTTGACAGGGCAGAACACTGAAGCTTTCTTT. Encoded protein: CSVLTGQNTEAFF.

The CDR3 reads CASKDPDSDATNEKLFF. CDR3 bases: TGTGCCAGTAAGGATCCCGACAGCGATGCAACTAATGAAAAACTGTTTTTT. The rearrangement uses TRBV19 and TRBJ1-4; a weak D match, TRBD1 (5 bases). CDR3 length: 17 amino acids. V was trimmed by 7 bases and J by 0 bases, leaving 18 bases between them. Looked up from germline, CDR1 is LNHDA and CDR2 is SQIVND (reference sequence).

The chain couples TRBV4-2 to TRBJ1-4; a weak D match, TRBD1 (6 bases). V lost 4 bases and J lost 5, with 14 bases in between. Germline lookup yields CDR1 LGHNA and CDR2 YNFKEQ. CDR3 length: 15 residues. The CDR3 sequence: CASSLGGRSNEKLFF. The CDR3 DNA reads TGTGCCAGCAGCCTGGGGGGCAGGTCAAATGAAAAACTGTTTTTT.

The V call is TRBV6-1, the J call TRBJ2-1; possible D gene TRBD2, 6 bases. Between the trimmed V and J ends, which lost 2 bases and 5 bases, there was a span of 10 bases. Per the germline V gene, CDR1 is MNHNS and CDR2 is SASEGT. The CDR3 has 14 amino acids. The CDR3 region has the DNA TGTGCCAGCAGTGAAATAGGGAGGAACAATGAGCAGTTCTTC. Amino acid sequence: CASSEIGRNNEQFF.

The chain employs TRBV6-6 and TRBJ2-7, with a possible D match to TRBD1 (5 bases). The CDR3 extends over 14 amino acids. Looked up from germline, CDR1 is MNHNY and CDR2 is SVGAGI (reference sequence). V lost 7 bases, J lost 1 base, and 14 bases lay in between. The CDR3 sequence is CASNNRQGSYEQYF. The CDR3 coding sequence is TGTGCCAGCAATAACCGGCAGGGTTCCTACGAGCAGTACTTC.

The rearrangement uses TRBV6-1 and TRBJ2-2, with D possibly being TRBD1 or TRBD2 (5 bases each). Germline V gene data show CDR1 as MNHNS and CDR2 as SASEGT. Trimming left V 7 bases short and J 5 bases short, with 14 bases between. This CDR3 comprises 14 residues. The CDR3 DNA is TGTGCCAGCACCCGGGACCAAAGGACCGGGGAGCTGTTTTTT. It specifies CASTRDQRTGELFF.

This sequence joins TRBV28 and TRBJ1-1; D gene uncertain. This CDR3 contains 10 residues. Germline CDR1 MDHEN, CDR2 SYDVKM. Trimming removed 2 bases from V and 10 bases from J, with 5 bases in between. In nucleotides, the CDR3 is TGTGCCAGCAGTTTAGGGGTAGCTTTCTTT. Protein sequence: CASSLGVAFF.

This clone was seen only once. The V call is TRBV5-1, the J call TRBJ1-1, with a possible D match to TRBD1 (5 bases). Germline lookup yields CDR1 SGHRS and CDR2 YFSETQ. The CDR3 totals 14 residues. Trimming stripped 4 bases from V and 6 bases from J, with 16 bases between. CDR3 DNA: TGCGCCAGCAGCCCGATGGGAGGGGTGGCTGAAGCTTTCTTT. Protein: CASSPMGGVAEAFF.

The chain links TRBV5-1 to TRBJ2-5; no clear D gene. Trimming left V 0 bases short and J 4 bases short, with 10 bases between. The V gene's germline CDR1 is SGHRS and CDR2 YFSETQ. The CDR3 has 14 amino acids. CDR3 protein: CASSLGGAAETQYF. The CDR3 nucleotides are TGCGCCAGCAGCTTGGGAGGTGCGGCAGAGACCCAGTACTTC.

Of note for this clone: Distinct nucleotide sequences in the sample also encode this CDR3. The chain couples TRBV6-5 to TRBJ1-2; the match to TRBD1 covers 10 bases. CDR3 length: 12 amino acids. The V and J ends lost 6 bases and 9 bases, in that order; junction bases with no gene match: 4. Germline assignment: CDR1 MNHEY and CDR2 SVGAGI. CDR3 loop: CASSPGQGRYTF. CDR3 DNA sequence: TGTGCCAGCAGCCCGGGACAGGGGCGCTACACCTTC.